This T cell receptor beta chain was sequenced for a study of beta chain features in type 1 diabetes. Concerning this clone itself: The antigen is not known. Other nucleotide sequences in the sample specify the same CDR3.

Study-wide results and limits: Shorter TCRB CDR3s, moderately but significantly so, marked every one of the four CD4+ subsets in Type 1 diabetes patients. Insertions at VDJ junctions were less frequent in type 1 diabetes patients. These patients also deleted more nucleotides at the same junctions. The naive, central memory and Treg TCRB repertoires of patients appeared to be more similar to one another than those of healthy donors.

Sequenced material consisted of expressed TCRB transcripts (all of the isolated RNA was reverse transcribed). Produced via immunoSEQ multiplex PCR; TCRdb's table is partial and in-frame only. The sample consists of hundreds of thousands of clones, roughly 12% of them appearing once. The CDR3 is 14 residues long. Per the germline V gene, CDR1 is GTSNPN and CDR2 is SVGIG (reference sequence). J was trimmed by 1 base and V by 2 bases; bases with no gene match: 4. Central memory, naive, regulatory and stem cell-like memory CD4+ cells were sorted by CD45RO/CCR7/CD25/CD127/CD95/CD27. V usage is TRBV30 and J usage is TRBJ1-1; TRBD1 agrees at 7 bases. This receptor was obtained from a man younger than 35 with type 1 diabetes. The sample consisted of naive CD4+ T cells from blood. Here the CDR3 DNA reads TGTGCCTGGAGTCCGCAGGGGGGGAACACTGAAGCTTTCTTT. Protein product: CAWSPQGGNTEAFF.